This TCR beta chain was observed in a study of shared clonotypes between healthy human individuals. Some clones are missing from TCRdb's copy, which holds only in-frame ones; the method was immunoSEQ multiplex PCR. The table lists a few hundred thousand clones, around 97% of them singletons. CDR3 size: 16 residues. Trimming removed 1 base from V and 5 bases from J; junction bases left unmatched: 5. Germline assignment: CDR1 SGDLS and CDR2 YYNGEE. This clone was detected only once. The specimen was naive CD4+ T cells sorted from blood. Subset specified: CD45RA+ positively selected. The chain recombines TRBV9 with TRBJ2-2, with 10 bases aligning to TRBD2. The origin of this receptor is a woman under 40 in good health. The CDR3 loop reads CASSVIAGGWTGELFF. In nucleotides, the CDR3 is TGTGCCAGCAGCGTAATAGCGGGAGGCTGGACCGGGGAGCTGTTTTTT. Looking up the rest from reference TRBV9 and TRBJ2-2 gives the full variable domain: DSGVTQTPKHLITATGQRVTLRCSPRSGDLSVYWYQQSLDQGLQFLIQYYNGEERAKGNILERFSAQQFPDLHSELNLSSLELGDSALYFCASSVIAGGWTGELFFGEGSRLTVL.